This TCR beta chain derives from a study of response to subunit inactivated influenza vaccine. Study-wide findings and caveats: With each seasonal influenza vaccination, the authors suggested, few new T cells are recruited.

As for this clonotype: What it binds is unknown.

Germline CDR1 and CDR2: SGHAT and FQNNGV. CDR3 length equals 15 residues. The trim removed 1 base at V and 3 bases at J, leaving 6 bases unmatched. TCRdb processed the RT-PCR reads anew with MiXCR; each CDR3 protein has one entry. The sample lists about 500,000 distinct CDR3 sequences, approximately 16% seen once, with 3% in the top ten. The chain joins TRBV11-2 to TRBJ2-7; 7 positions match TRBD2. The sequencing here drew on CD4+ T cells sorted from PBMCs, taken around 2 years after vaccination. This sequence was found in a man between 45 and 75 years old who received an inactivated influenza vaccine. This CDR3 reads CASSLVGTNVYEQYF. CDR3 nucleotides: TGTGCCAGCAGCTTAGTCGGGACTAACGTCTACGAGCAGTACTTC. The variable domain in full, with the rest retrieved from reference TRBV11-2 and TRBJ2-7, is EAGVAQSPRYKIIEKRQSVAFWCNPISGHATLYWYQQILGQGPKLLIQFQNNGVVDDSQLPKDRFSAERLKGVDSTLKIQPAKLEDSAVYLCASSLVGTNVYEQYFGPGTRLTVT.